This T cell receptor beta chain was identified in a study of OX40 agonist ivuxolimab in advanced cancers. Comments on this clone: Its target is not known.

Produced via immunoSEQ multiplex PCR; TCRdb's table is partial and in-frame only. Among 100,000 to 150,000 clones listed, around nine tenths were seen once. General study points: CD4+ and CD8+ blood T cells expanded clonally by week 6 at 0.1 to 3.0 mg/kg.

V shed 1 base, J shed 3 bases, and the junction held 4 bases outside the gene matches. CDR3 length equals 17 residues. The germline gives CDR1 PRHDT, CDR2 FYEKMQ (reference sequence). The material was CD4+ or CD8+ T cells sorted from blood, obtained in a trial of the OX40 agonist ivuxolimab. The sequence was collected from an adult with an advanced solid tumor such as melanoma, head and neck, liver or kidney cancer. The chain combines TRBV13 with TRBJ2-1, with 12 bases identical to TRBD2. For the CDR3, the DNA is TGTGCCAGCAGCTTAGACCCGACTAGCGGGAGCTACAATGAGCAGTTCTTC. Protein sequence: CASSLDPTSGSYNEQFF.